The 15 T cell receptor beta chains presented below share a single source sample, sequenced in a study of blood T cell repertoires in COVID-19. The assay was immunoSEQ multiplex PCR, and TCRdb's table has in-frame clones only and misses some. Of tens of thousands of clones listed, roughly 70% were seen once; the top ten hold just under 4%. The sequencing input was peripheral blood. Receptor source: a man in his sixties or seventies with COVID-19, enrolled during active disease.

The J gene is TRBJ1-4, the V gene TRBV18; D may be TRBD1 (6 bases). CDR3 length equals 14 residues. The germline V gene encodes CDR1 KGHSH and CDR2 LQKENI. V gave up 6 bases and J gave up 8 bases, with 16 bases separating them. CDR3 protein: CASSRAFRGEKLFF. The DNA of the CDR3 is TGTGCCAGCTCTCGGGCCTTCAGGGGAGAAAAACTGTTTTTT.

This rearrangement joins TRBV12-5 to TRBJ2-2, with 10 bases matching TRBD1. There are 14 residues in the CDR3. The V gene end was trimmed by 3 bases and the J gene end by 6 bases; junction bases not matched to a gene: 1. Per the germline V gene, CDR1 is LGHNT and CDR2 is FRNRAP. CDR3 in DNA: TGTGCTAGTGGTTTCGGACAGGGGGCCGGGGAGCTGTTTTTT. It specifies CASGFGQGAGELFF.

The rearrangement joins TRBV6-5 to TRBJ2-7, with D possibly being TRBD1 (6 bases). CDR3 length equals 14 residues. Looked up from germline, CDR1 is MNHEY and CDR2 is SVGAGI. The V end was cut by 4 bases, the J end by 2 bases, with 12 bases between. The CDR3 loop reads CASSWTDVTYEQYF. The CDR3 DNA sequence: TGTGCCAGCAGTTGGACAGATGTCACCTACGAGCAGTACTTC.

This clone has more than one count but fewer than ten. This sequence joins TRBV15 and TRBJ1-2, with 8 nucleotides matching TRBD1. The germline V gene has CDR1 LNHNV and CDR2 YYDKDF (reference sequence). CDR3 length: 15 residues. After removal of 3 bases from V and 3 bases from J, the junction contained 6 bases not matched to a gene. CDR3 residues: CATSRNRGNHYGYTF. CDR3 sequence (DNA): TGTGCCACCAGCAGGAACAGGGGGAATCACTATGGCTACACCTTC.

This chain uses TRBV15 with TRBJ2-1; no clear D. The V gene lost 1 base and the J gene lost 7 bases, with 17 bases spanning the gap. Germline-derived CDR1 and CDR2 are LNHNV and YYDKDF (reference sequence). The CDR3 is 16 amino acids. The CDR3 sequence is CATSRGFSRRYNEQFF. CDR3 DNA sequence: TGTGCCACCAGCAGAGGCTTTAGCCGCAGATATAATGAGCAGTTCTTC.

In this sample, this clone turned up once. V usage is TRBV24-1 and J usage is TRBJ2-3; D might be TRBD1 (6 bases). The CDR3 spans 14 residues. The V end lost 5 bases, the J end lost 1 base, and 9 bases lay between the germline ends. CDR1 and CDR2 (germline): KGHDR, SFDVKD. The chain's CDR3 is CATSVNRGTDTQYF. As DNA, the CDR3 is TGTGCCACCAGTGTGAACAGGGGCACAGATACGCAGTATTTT.

The rearrangement uses TRBV19 and TRBJ2-1; 8 bases are shared with TRBD2. The CDR3 contains 16 residues. V was pared by 2 bases and J by 6 bases, with 9 bases of the junction left unmatched. Per germline, CDR1 LNHDA and CDR2 SQIVND (reference sequence). In DNA, the CDR3 is TGTGCCAGTAGTATAAGGGAGGGGACTAGAGGCAATGAGCAGTTCTTC. It is translated as CASSIREGTRGNEQFF.

The chain couples TRBV19 to TRBJ2-1; D remains unclear. The germline CDR1 and CDR2 sequences are LNHDA and SQIVND (reference sequence). The CDR3 length is 15 residues. Trimming stripped 5 bases from V and 0 bases from J, with 11 bases between. CDR3 sequence: CASSSSLSSYNEQFF. The CDR3 DNA is TGTGCCAGTAGTTCTTCTCTGAGCTCCTACAATGAGCAGTTCTTC.

V usage is TRBV6-2 or TRBV6-3 and J usage is TRBJ1-6; 7 nucleotides line up with TRBD1. There are 15 residues in the CDR3. The V gene's germline CDR1 is MNHEY and CDR2 SVGEGT. V lost 4 bases, J lost 7 bases, and 7 bases stayed unmatched. CDR3 nucleotides: TGTGCCAGCAGTTTCCCCGGACAGGTCAATTCACCCCTCCACTTT. Amino acid sequence: CASSFPGQVNSPLHF.

CDR3 in amino acids: CASSFYPGTRGDTEAFF. The CDR3 DNA reads TGTGCCAGCAGTTTCTACCCAGGGACCAGGGGAGACACTGAAGCTTTCTTT. The gene calls are TRBV28 and TRBJ1-1, with a possible D match to TRBD1 (6 bases). CDR1 and CDR2 (germline): MDHEN, SYDVKM. Trimming cost V 3 bases and J 3 bases, with 20 bases left between them. The CDR3 has 17 amino acids.

Ten or more counts support this clone. The rearrangement joins TRBV9 to TRBJ2-2, with TRBD1 identical over 9 bases. Unmatched junction bases numbered 4, after V lost 4 bases and J lost 0 bases. CDR1 is SGDLS, CDR2 YYNGEE, per germline. This CDR3 is 16 amino acids long. The CDR3 reads CASSRGQGANTGELFF. CDR3 in DNA: TGTGCCAGCAGCAGGGGACAGGGCGCGAACACCGGGGAGCTGTTTTTT. Combining the CDR3 with reference TRBV9 and TRBJ2-2 gives the whole variable domain DSGVTQTPKHLITATGQRVTLRCSPRSGDLSVYWYQQSLDQGLQFLIQYYNGEERAKGNILERFSAQQFPDLHSELNLSSLELGDSALYFCASSRGQGANTGELFFGEGSRLTVL.

V is TRBV3-1 (or the pseudogene TRBV3-2) and J is TRBJ2-7, with 7 bases that match TRBD2. Trimming cost V 0 bases and J 7 bases; bases outside gene matches: 12. CDR1 and CDR2 (germline): LGHDT, YNNKEL (reference sequence). This CDR3 comprises 16 residues. CDR3 sequence (DNA): TGTGCCAGCAGCCAAGAACTTCTCCAGTCCGGGGGGGAGCAGTACTTC. It is translated as CASSQELLQSGGEQYF.

The chain combines TRBV30 with TRBJ1-3, with D possibly being TRBD1 (5 bases). This CDR3 contains 15 residues. In germline, CDR1 is GTSNPN, CDR2 SVGIG (reference sequence). Trimming stripped 0 bases from V and 5 bases from J, with 14 bases between. The chain's CDR3 is CAWSVFGTSRNTIYF. CDR3 nucleotide sequence: TGTGCCTGGAGTGTCTTCGGGACTTCCCGAAACACCATATATTTT. The whole variable domain, remainder taken from reference TRBV30 and TRBJ1-3, is SQTIHQWPATLVQPVGSPLSLECTVEGTSNPNLYWYRQAAGRGLQLLFYSVGIGQISSEVPQNLSASRPQDRQFILSSKKLLLSDSGFYLCAWSVFGTSRNTIYFGEGSWLTVV.

This rearrangement joins TRBV5-1 to TRBJ2-1, with D unresolved. The CDR3 has 13 amino acids. Germline V CDR1 and CDR2: SGHRS, YFSETQ. The ends were cut back, 4 bases at V and 8 bases at J, with 13 bases in the middle. The CDR3, as DNA: TGCGCCAGCAGCCACCCCGGGTCCTATGAGCAGTTCTTC. Protein: CASSHPGSYEQFF. Full variable domain (remainder filled in from reference TRBV5-1 and TRBJ2-1): KAGVTQTPRYLIKTRGQQVTLSCSPISGHRSVSWYQQTPGQGLQFLFEYFSETQRNKGNFPGRFSGRQFSNSRSEMNVSTLELGDSALYLCASSHPGSYEQFFGPGTRLTVL.

This sequence joins TRBV24-1 and TRBJ2-1, with 10 bases fitting TRBD1. Germline V CDR1 and CDR2: KGHDR, SFDVKD. The V gene end was trimmed by 10 bases and the J gene end by 9 bases; junction bases not matched to a gene: 8. The CDR3 runs 13 residues. The CDR3 loop is CATRQGARSEQFF. DNA for the CDR3: TGTGCCACTAGACAGGGGGCGCGGAGTGAGCAGTTCTTC.